These 27 T cell receptor beta chains were all obtained from the same sample, sequenced in a study of T cells in Graves' hyperthyroidism and ophthalmopathy (dated by TCRdb to about 2019). Library construction relied on multiplex PCR. The run used an Illumina HiSeq 2000. Amplification of TCR beta CDR3 regions was carried out from RNA transcripts. The first round of RT-PCR for the TCR CDR3 was performed with the HTBI primer set and the Qiagen OneStep RT-PCR kit. TCRdb itself trimmed the public reads at Q25 with fastp, ran MiXCR and retained productive beta chains. Each CDR3 protein appears once, grouped with its most common genes and DNA. This sample lists almost 350,000 distinct CDR3 sequences; over 15% were detected once. The ten biggest clones cover roughly 15% of the sample. Specimen: blood. The receptor set was obtained from a woman aged 40 to 55 with Graves' ophthalmopathy.

This clonotype appeared many times. The CDR3 DNA is TGTGCCAGCAGCCAAGAAGAGCAACAAGAGACCCAGTACTTC. Translation: CASSQEEQQETQYF. The chain has TRBV3-1 and TRBJ2-5; no clear D. V was trimmed by 0 bases and J by 2 bases, leaving 7 bases between them. This CDR3 contains 14 residues. Germline CDR1 is LGHDT and CDR2 is YNNKEL (reference sequence).

For this clonotype: A read error may produce the germline difference seen at one junction end. This chain uses TRBV6-2 or TRBV6-3 with TRBJ1-2; D ambiguous. This CDR3 spans 11 amino acids. Per the germline V gene, CDR1 is MNHEY and CDR2 is SVGEGT. The CDR3 protein is CAISDFYGYSF. The CDR3 coding sequence is TGTGCCATCAGTGACTTCTATGGCTACAGCTTC.

This clonotype came up many times. V and J are TRBV6-5 and TRBJ2-7; D may be TRBD2 (6 bases). V lost 2 bases and J 7 bases, leaving 15 bases between the germline ends. This CDR3 spans 14 amino acids. Germline CDR1 MNHEY, CDR2 SVGAGI. In DNA form, the CDR3 reads TGTGCCAGCAGTTACAATGCGGGGTTTGGGGAGCAGTACTTC. It yields the protein CASSYNAGFGEQYF.

This clonotype was seen repeatedly, ten times or more. The J gene is TRBJ2-2, the V gene TRBV6-1; a weak D match, TRBD1 (8 bases). Looked up from germline, CDR1 is MNHNS and CDR2 is SASEGT. The CDR3 is 16 amino acids. The germline V and J ends were trimmed by 6 bases and 3 bases, with 17 bases remaining between them. The CDR3, as DNA: TGTGCCAGCAGACCTCAACAGGGGGGGCACACCGGGGAGCTGTTTTTT. It is translated as CASRPQQGGHTGELFF.

This clonotype was picked up many times. The chain joins TRBV28 to TRBJ2-7, with TRBD2 matching 10 bases. Germline CDR1 is MDHEN and CDR2 is SYDVKM. After removal of 6 bases from V and 4 bases from J, the junction contained 6 bases not matched to a gene. This CDR3 has 14 amino acids. The CDR3, as DNA: TGTGCCAGCAGCGATGGGACTAGCGTGTACGAGCAGTACTTC. It codes for CASSDGTSVYEQYF.

In this sample, this clonotype turned up many times. The rearrangement uses TRBV6-5 and TRBJ2-4, with a possible D match to TRBD2 (6 bases). Germline CDR1 is MNHEY and CDR2 is SVGAGI. Trimming took off 8 bases at V and 1 base at J, with 12 bases between the two ends. The CDR3 covers 14 residues. In DNA form, the CDR3 reads TGTGCCAGCGCGGGACGTTGGGCCAAAAACATTCAGTACTTC. Its protein product is CASAGRWAKNIQYF.

This clonotype has ten or more counts. V is TRBV27 and J is TRBJ2-5; tentative D call: TRBD1 (6 bases). This CDR3 contains 13 residues. Trimming took off 4 bases at V and 3 bases at J, with 9 bases between the two ends. Per germline, CDR1 MNHEY and CDR2 SMNVEV (reference sequence). The CDR3 DNA is TGTGCCAGCAGTTCATGGACAGAAGAGACCCAGTACTTC. Translation: CASSSWTEETQYF.

This clonotype has ten or more counts. V and J are TRBV24-1 and TRBJ2-2, with a tentative D call TRBD1 (6 bases). This CDR3 has 15 residues. CDR1 is KGHDR and CDR2 is SFDVKD in the germline V gene. V was pared by 3 bases and J by 3 bases, with 10 bases between. The CDR3 DNA reads as TGTGCCACCAGTGATCTGGACAGCTACACCGGGGAGCTGTTTTTT. Translating gives CATSDLDSYTGELFF.

In this sample, this clonotype turned up many times. The genes are TRBV27 and TRBJ2-7; 7 nucleotides align to TRBD1. The CDR3 is made up of 15 amino acids. V gave up 6 bases and J gave up 0 bases; unmatched junction bases: 8. The germline V gene has CDR1 MNHEY and CDR2 SMNVEV (reference sequence). In DNA form, the CDR3 reads TGTGCCAGCAGGCCGGGACAGAGGAGCTCCTACGAGCAGTACTTC. Translated: CASRPGQRSSYEQYF.

In its sample, this clonotype was seen many times. The rearrangement links TRBV11-2 to TRBJ2-7; 8 nucleotides match TRBD1. This CDR3 is 18 amino acids long. Germline V gives CDR1 SGHAT, CDR2 FQNNGV. The V and J ends lost 0 bases and 1 base, in that order; junction bases with no gene match: 11. CDR3 DNA: TGTGCCAGCAGCTTAGAGCCCACAGGGGGTCTCCTTTCCTACGAGCAGTACTTC. Translated, it gives CASSLEPTGGLLSYEQYF.

CDR3 residues: CASSFGASGSWVYF. In DNA form, the CDR3 reads TGTGCCAGCAGTTTCGGGGCTAGCGGGAGTTGGGTGTACTTC. The V and J genes are TRBV28 and TRBJ2-7; 10 bases map to TRBD2. The J segment lost 12 bases and the V segment lost 3 bases, leaving 11 bases of the junction unmatched. The CDR3 sequence is 14 residues long. The germline V gene encodes CDR1 MDHEN and CDR2 SYDVKM.

The V call is TRBV6-2 or TRBV6-3, the J call TRBJ2-7, with 7 nucleotides matching TRBD1. The CDR3 is 12 amino acids. Germline CDR1 reads MNHEY; CDR2 reads SVGEGT. The junction had 6 bases not matched to a gene; V was cut back by 6 bases and J by 7 bases. CDR3 bases: TGTGCCAGCAGCCCTCCGGACAGGGAGCAGTACTTC. It codes for CASSPPDREQYF.

The chain uses TRBV5-1 and TRBJ1-5, with 7 bases lining up with TRBD1. V was clipped by 4 bases and J by 4 bases; unmatched bases: 8. The CDR3 totals 15 residues. Germline-derived CDR1 and CDR2 are SGHRS and YFSETQ. CDR3 amino acids: CASSKWDSQNQPQHF. CDR3 sequence (DNA): TGCGCCAGCAGCAAATGGGACAGTCAAAATCAGCCCCAGCATTTT.

This clonotype was seen once. A much larger clonotype is one base distant, so this may be a read error. The chain links TRBV5-1 to TRBJ2-7; D is possibly TRBD1 or TRBD2 (5 bases each). This CDR3 has 14 residues. CDR1 is SGHRS, CDR2 YFSETQ, per germline. The V end lost 3 bases, the J end lost 3 bases, and 13 bases lay between the germline ends. The CDR3 sequence is CASSWGSSDYEQYF. Here the CDR3 DNA reads TGCGCCAGCAGCTGGGGGAGTTCCGACTACGAGCAGTACTTC.

Many counts were recorded for this clonotype. V and J are TRBV28 and TRBJ2-2; 7 positions agree with TRBD1. With V trimmed by 4 bases and J by 5 bases, 7 bases remained unmatched. The CDR3 totals 15 residues. Germline-derived CDR1 and CDR2 are MDHEN and SYDVKM. The CDR3: CASSYRGEGTGELFF. The DNA for the CDR3 is TGTGCCAGCAGTTACAGGGGTGAAGGAACCGGGGAGCTGTTTTTT.

The chain recombines TRBV6-1 with TRBJ2-7; 10 bases line up with TRBD1. The CDR3 extends over 14 amino acids. CDR1 is MNHNS, CDR2 SASEGT, per germline. Germline trimming cut 8 bases from V and 6 bases from J; bases unmatched to any gene: 10. CDR3 in DNA: TGTGCCAGCGATCTGGACAGGGGGTCGGGCGAGCAGTACTTC. This codes for CASDLDRGSGEQYF.

The sample holds many counts of this clonotype. This sequence joins TRBV6-2 or TRBV6-3 and TRBJ1-5; D is unclear. Germline V gene sequence: CDR1 MNHEY, CDR2 SVGEGT. CDR3 length equals 12 residues. Trimming shortened V by 7 bases and J by 5 bases, and 9 bases separated the two germline ends. For the CDR3, the DNA is TGTGCCAGCAAGGACGGGCATCAGCCCCAGCATTTT. It codes for CASKDGHQPQHF.

This clonotype was counted a single time. The chain employs TRBV6-1 and TRBJ1-2; D not certain. The CDR3 runs to 14 residues. Germline CDR1 reads MNHNS; CDR2 reads SASEGT. Deletions cut 8 bases from V and 8 bases from J, with 21 bases between. The CDR3 nucleotides read TGTGCCAGCCGGGAGGGTAGTTATCCTGGGGGCTACACCTTC. Translating gives CASREGSYPGGYTF.

This clonotype was picked up many times. J is TRBJ2-7 and V is TRBV4-1; 8 bases map to TRBD1. CDR3 length: 14 residues. The ends lost 3 bases at V and 5 bases at J; junction bases unmatched: 6. The germline V gene has CDR1 MGHRA and CDR2 YSYEKL. CDR3 DNA sequence: TGCGCCAGCAGCCAGTTCGACAGGGGCAACGAGCAGTACTTC. Translated, it gives CASSQFDRGNEQYF.

DNA for the CDR3: TGTGCCAGCAGCTTAGGGCGGGCAGTCCAAGAGACCCAGTACTTC. It yields the protein CASSLGRAVQETQYF. V is TRBV7-9 and J is TRBJ2-5; the D gene is possibly TRBD2 (5 bases). Trimming removed 1 base at V and 1 base at J, with 10 bases between. The CDR3 consists of 15 residues. The germline V gene encodes CDR1 SEHNR and CDR2 FQNEAQ (reference sequence).

This clonotype appeared many times. The chain uses TRBV20-1 and TRBJ1-5; possible D gene TRBD1, 6 bases. Trimming took off 6 bases at V and 3 bases at J, with 12 bases between the two ends. Germline V gives CDR1 DFQATT, CDR2 SNEGSKA (reference sequence). CDR3 length: 13 residues. The DNA of the CDR3 is TGCAGTGCCCGGGGGCAGGCCAATCAGCCCCAGCATTTT. Translated: CSARGQANQPQHF.

This clonotype came up many times. The chain combines TRBV27 with TRBJ1-2; D is possibly TRBD1 (6 bases). Trimming left V 2 bases short and J 0 bases short, with 19 bases between. Germline assignment: CDR1 MNHEY and CDR2 SMNVEV (reference sequence). This CDR3 has 18 residues. CDR3 protein: CASSLKSQTGASNYGYTF. Written as DNA, the CDR3 is TGTGCCAGCAGTTTAAAGTCCCAGACAGGCGCCTCTAACTATGGCTACACCTTC.

The table lists this clonotype with a few counts. A single base separates this from a much larger clone, so it may be a read error. The V and J genes are TRBV19 and TRBJ2-4, with TRBD1 as a possible D gene (6 bases). This CDR3 has 13 amino acids. In germline, CDR1 is LNHDA, CDR2 SQIVND (reference sequence). The CDR3 loop is CASTGEVKNMQYF. The CDR3 nucleotides are TGTGCCAGTACAGGGGAAGTTAAAAACATGCAGTACTTC.

This clonotype was counted ten times or more. The chain is built from TRBV29-1 and TRBJ2-7; 12 bases match TRBD2. CDR1 and CDR2 from the germline V gene are SQVTM and ANQGSEA. The CDR3 is made up of 13 amino acids. V gave up 6 bases and J gave up 7 bases; unmatched junction bases: 7. CDR3 in amino acids: CSVRTSGDAEQYF. DNA of the CDR3: TGCAGCGTGAGGACTAGCGGGGACGCTGAGCAGTACTTC.

The table lists this clonotype with many counts. This chain joins TRBV12-3 or TRBV12-4 and TRBJ1-2; the D is unclear. Trimming shortened V by 6 bases and J by 2 bases, and 7 bases separated the two germline ends. The CDR3 spans 12 residues. The CDR3 DNA is TGTGCCAGCAGGGGCTTCAACTATGGCTACACCTTC. Residues: CASRGFNYGYTF.

This clonotype was recorded at least ten times. The chain couples TRBV6-2 or TRBV6-3 to TRBJ1-5; 10 nucleotides align to TRBD1. Losses at the gene ends were 2 bases for V and 7 bases for J; bases not matched to a gene: 8. The CDR3 sequence is 16 residues long. Germline assignment: CDR1 MNHEY and CDR2 SVGEGT. The CDR3 here is CASSYGSGTGAQPQHF. The CDR3 DNA reads as TGTGCCAGCAGTTACGGTTCCGGGACAGGGGCCCAGCCCCAGCATTTT.

There are many counts of this clonotype. The chain uses TRBV24-1 and TRBJ2-7, with D hard to call. This CDR3 has 11 residues. The V and J ends lost 4 bases and 4 bases respectively, with 4 bases between them. Per germline, CDR1 KGHDR and CDR2 SFDVKD. The CDR3: CATSDGYEQYF. The CDR3 region has the DNA TGTGCCACCAGTGACGGGTACGAGCAGTACTTC.